These T cell receptor beta chains were read from a single sample in a study of brain T cells in children with intractable seizures. Here immunoSEQ multiplex PCR was the method, and the copy in TCRdb shows in-frame clones only, minus some. The sample consists of 300,000 to 400,000 clones, about 93% of them appearing once. Here the sequenced sample was peripheral blood, taken 4 to 5 months after surgery. Every receptor here comes from a boy under two years old with tuberous sclerosis and intractable seizures. The CDR3 runs from the conserved cysteine through the conserved F or W. Fields, in order: J gene, D gene, clone size, V gene, CDR3 DNA, CDR3 protein. D genes are given only for firm matches. Expanded clones are given a class, and other clones once, few, many or no size at all.

TRBJ1-1 TRBD1 - TRBV19 TGTGCTAGTAACGCGGACAGGACTACCACTGAAGCTTTCTTT CASNADRTTTEAFF
TRBJ1-5 - - TRBV2 TGTGCCACCCGGGCTGGGAATTTCAATCAGCCCCAGCATTTT CATRAGNFNQPQHF
TRBJ2-3 TRBD2 - TRBV3-1/TRBV3-2 TGTGCCAGCAGCCAAGATGCGGGGGGGCCGGATACGCAGTATTTT CASSQDAGGPDTQYF
TRBJ2-3 - - TRBV11-2 TGTGCCAGCAGCGACGGGGGGCGGAGGACAGATACGCAGTATTTT CASSDGGRRTDTQYF
TRBJ2-7 - few TRBV5-1 TGCGCCAGCAGCTTGGGAGGGGGCTACGAGCAGTACTTC CASSLGGGYEQYF
TRBJ2-7 TRBD2 - TRBV28 TGTGCCAGCAACACGGCGGGAGGGGTTCCCTACGAGCAGTACTTC CASNTAGGVPYEQYF
TRBJ1-1 - - TRBV5-1 TGCGCCAGCAGCTTGGACGGGGCTGACACTGAAGCTTTCTTT CASSLDGADTEAFF
TRBJ1-2 - - TRBV11-2 TGTGCCAGCAGCTACAGGGCCGAAAGGGCAAACTATGGCTACACCTTC CASSYRAERANYGYTF
TRBJ2-7 - - TRBV30 TGTGCCTGGAGTGTAGATTCCTACGAGCAGTACTTC CAWSVDSYEQYF
TRBJ2-1 TRBD2 once TRBV29-1 TGCAGCGGCTGGACTAGCGGGGGGGCACACGAGCAGTTCTTC CSGWTSGGAHEQFF
TRBJ2-2 TRBD1 - TRBV18 TGTGCCAGCTCACGGACAGGGGGGTACACCGGGGAGCTGTTTTTT CASSRTGGYTGELFF
TRBJ2-4 - - TRBV28 TGTGCCAGCAGTTTACCGGGACCGGTGAACATTCAGTACTTC CASSLPGPVNIQYF
TRBJ2-1 - - TRBV7-2 TGTGCCAGCAGCTTAGAGGCGGGACGGCACAATGAGCAGTTCTTC CASSLEAGRHNEQFF